This T cell receptor (beta chain) was captured in a study of CD8 T cells in ankylosing spondylitis. Study-wide points: Ankylosing spondylitis blood appeared to carry a characteristic TCR beta motif of roughly eight highly homologous variants. Disease-linked clones were reportedly significantly enriched in matched ankylosing spondylitis synovial fluid. In the blood and synovial fluid of reactive arthritis, some motif variants had been previously reported. Disease-linked clones bore a CD8+ phenotype, appearing relatively rarely in peripheral blood.

The CDR3 spans 15 residues. J lost 0 bases, V lost 4 bases, and 5 bases had no gene match. CDR1 is LGHDT and CDR2 is YNNKEL in the germline V gene (reference sequence). A quantitative 5'-RACE method, one with molecular barcodes, was used to make TCR beta libraries. A single record per CDR3 protein comes from TCRdb applying MiXCR to the 5' RACE reads. The sample lists roughly 370,000 distinct CDR3 sequences, 20% to 25% occurring once. Regarding this clonotype: Its antigen is not known.

The receptor comes from a male donor with ankylosing spondylitis. The chain combines TRBV3-1 with TRBJ2-7; 8 bases are shared with TRBD1. Sequencing input: blood, either unsorted or a sorted T cell fraction (not recorded which). The DNA of the CDR3 is TGTGCCAGCAGCCGGGGACAGGCTAGCTCCTACGAGCAGTACTTC. Amino acids: CASSRGQASSYEQYF.